The entry that follows covers one T cell receptor beta chain sequence. The data derive from a study of blood T cell repertoires in COVID-19. Study-level background: The study drew acute and convalescent COVID-19 samples from the United States, Italy and Spain.

The V and J ends lost 9 bases and 8 bases, in that order; junction bases with no gene match: 6. Per germline, CDR1 KGHDR and CDR2 SFDVKD. The CDR3 contains 12 residues. In the source study's methods: Amplification of reference gene primers provided the estimated nucleated cell counts. Only in-frame clones appear in the TCRdb table, and some are missing; sequencing was by immunoSEQ multiplex PCR. D and trimming were read from the DNA, whereas the V and J calls and clone size are those reported in that table. The table has 150,000 to 200,000 clones, over 75% seen once; the top ten hold around 2.8%. The sample taken for sequencing was peripheral blood. The chain uses TRBV24-1 and TRBJ1-1; 9 bases match TRBD1. The receptor comes from a man in his sixties or seventies with acute or convalescent COVID-19. The CDR3 sequence: CATGTGYGEAFF. The CDR3 nucleotides are TGTGCCACCGGGACAGGGTATGGGGAAGCTTTCTTT.